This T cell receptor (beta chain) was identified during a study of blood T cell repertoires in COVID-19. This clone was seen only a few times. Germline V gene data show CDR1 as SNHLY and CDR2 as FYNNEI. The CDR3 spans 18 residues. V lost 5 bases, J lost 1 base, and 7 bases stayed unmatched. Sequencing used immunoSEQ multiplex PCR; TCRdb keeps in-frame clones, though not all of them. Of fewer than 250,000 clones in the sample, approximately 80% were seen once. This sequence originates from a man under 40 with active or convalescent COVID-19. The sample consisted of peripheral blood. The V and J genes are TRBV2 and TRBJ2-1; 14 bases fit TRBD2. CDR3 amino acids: CASSSGLAGARSYNEQFF. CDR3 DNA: TGTGCCAGCAGTTCGGGACTAGCGGGGGCCCGATCCTACAATGAGCAGTTCTTC.